This T cell receptor (beta chain) was sequenced in a study of cytomegalovirus exposure and HLA in healthy donors. Overall study findings and caveats: In vitro checks showed that a few CMV-associated chains really do target CMV antigens. Presence/absence results assume similar sequencing depth per donor, which may not hold. It was reported in a later analysis that an Asian-associated ancestry cluster showed fewer N-insertions than the roughly 620-donor mean. Rates of TCR association differed by HLA locus in a later analysis, with DRB1 highest and HLA-C lowest.

PCR amplification relied on 60 Vbeta primers (plus 13 Jbeta primers). TCRdb's table, derived via immunoSEQ multiplex PCR, lists solely in-frame clones and lacks some. The sample consists of around 170,000 clones, around 85% of them appearing once. This CDR3 region has 14 residues. CDR1 SGHTA and CDR2 FQGNSA come from the germline V gene. V lost 1 base and J lost 9, with 13 bases in between. Concerning this clone: Antigen unknown.

This chain links TRBV7-2 with TRBJ1-5, with D uncertain. This clonotype originated in a man aged 35-49 years in good health and CMV-seropositive. The sequencing input was PBMCs. The CDR3 is CASSLDTARRPQHF. The DNA for the CDR3 is TGTGCCAGCAGCTTAGATACGGCCCGGAGGCCCCAGCATTTT.